This record concerns one T cell receptor beta chain sequence. Its antigen remains unidentified. No per-base quality is available; no much larger clone lies one base away. Trimming removed 7 bases from V and 1 base from J; the gene matches leave 2 bases unexplained. CDR1 and CDR2 are drawn from the germline V gene: SGHRS, YFSETQ. From the cysteine through the phenylalanine, the CDR3 covers 13 amino acids. The sequence is cut down to CDR3 DNA, 39 bases in frame from base 1. The sample is drawn from a study of shared T cell receptors in the human thymus (dated by TCRdb to the early 2020s). For context, the study as a whole: The study examined how self-reactive, shared T-cell receptor alpha chains are generated in the human thymus.

Libraries were made using the immunoSEQ multiplex PCR assay. Sourced from immuneACCESS, this table was stored by TCRdb with only in-frame sequences that have V and J called. A share of the clones is absent; for the studies checked, an unresolved V gene accounts for under half, and the remainder has no known explanation. The sample table holds approximately 760,000 clones, of which approximately 85% were seen once. Together, the top ten hold approximately 0.01% of the sample. The same data also contributed to another study, on human thymus T cells. From the second report: Donors were immunologically healthy infants undergoing open corrective cardiac surgery for congenital heart defects in Finland. The thymus tissue came from surgical resects taken out during corrective cardiac surgery. Biased V and J gene segment usage appeared to be present in both thymic and peripheral blood repertoires. The related research found that thymic TCR repertoires overlapped highly between unrelated individuals. The study described the TCR alpha and beta repertoires in under ten infant thymus samples and four matching peripheral blood samples. Donor ages ranging from roughly 6 to 244 days were recorded, and 5 or 6 male and a couple of female infants were included in the cohort. After being mechanically released from the tissue, thymocytes were kept at -70 degrees C in pellets of roughly 9.5-32 million cells. Genomic DNA was extracted from frozen cell pellets with a QIAsymphony instrument. The immunoSEQ multiplex PCR assay was used to amplify the TCRB and TCRAD loci from a standardized quantity of quality-controlled genomic DNA. Amplicons spanned the V(D)J region at a length sufficient to cover the CDR3 and identify V and J genes. Amplicon sequencing was performed on an Illumina platform through the commercial immunoSEQ service. Corrections for primer bias and sequencing errors followed previously described methods, while TCRAD and TCRB definitions were based on the IMGT database. The repertoires were analysed using immunoSEQ Analyzer 3.0 and VDJTools for basic statistics, V/J segment usage, diversity estimates, rarefaction and pairwise overlap. Diversity was estimated using the Chao1, ChaoE, Efron-Thisted, Shannon and inverse Simpson indices, and was also estimated on datasets down-sampled to the size of the smallest sample. Repertoire overlap used strict matching of CDR3 nucleotide sequence, V gene and J gene, with Jaccard-based multidimensional scaling clustering. On average, thymus samples yielded some 810,000 unique TCRB clonotypes, whereas blood samples yielded some 92,000.

The sequence is built from TRBV5-1 and TRBJ2-3; 8 junctional bases match TRBD2. Sequencing was done on a sample of thymocytes. The sequence derives from a girl under three years old with a congenital heart defect. Donor details come from another sample of the same person, matched by shared clones. CDR3 reads: CASRGGRTDTQYF. At the DNA level, the sequence is TGCGCCAGCCGGGGGGGGCGCACAGATACGCAGTATTTT.